The clone carrying this TCR beta chain was seen just once. Other DNA sequences in the same sample also yield this CDR3. Germline CDR1 is KGHSH and CDR2 is LQKENI. The CDR3 extends over 15 amino acids. The V gene lost 2 bases and the J gene lost 1 base, with 11 bases spanning the gap. Per the original methods: Reference gene primer amplification in the assay estimated nucleated cell counts. Generated by immunoSEQ multiplex PCR, the TCRdb table keeps only in-frame clones and is missing some. The D gene and trimming were derived from the DNA, and the V and J assignments and clone size from that table. The repertoire has more than 80,000 clones, around 88% of them found once; the top ten carry about 17%. This sample was included in a study of blood T cell repertoires in COVID-19. In the study overall: T cells, B-cell-depleted T cells, or PBMCs supplied cDNA or gDNA.

The V and J genes are TRBV18 and TRBJ2-5; a possible D gene is TRBD2 (6 bases). The TCR comes from a woman between 55 and 75 years old with COVID-19, enrolled during active disease. The specimen was peripheral blood. The CDR3 here is CASSPFSSGQETQYF. As DNA, the CDR3 is TGTGCCAGCTCACCATTTAGTAGCGGCCAAGAGACCCAGTACTTC.